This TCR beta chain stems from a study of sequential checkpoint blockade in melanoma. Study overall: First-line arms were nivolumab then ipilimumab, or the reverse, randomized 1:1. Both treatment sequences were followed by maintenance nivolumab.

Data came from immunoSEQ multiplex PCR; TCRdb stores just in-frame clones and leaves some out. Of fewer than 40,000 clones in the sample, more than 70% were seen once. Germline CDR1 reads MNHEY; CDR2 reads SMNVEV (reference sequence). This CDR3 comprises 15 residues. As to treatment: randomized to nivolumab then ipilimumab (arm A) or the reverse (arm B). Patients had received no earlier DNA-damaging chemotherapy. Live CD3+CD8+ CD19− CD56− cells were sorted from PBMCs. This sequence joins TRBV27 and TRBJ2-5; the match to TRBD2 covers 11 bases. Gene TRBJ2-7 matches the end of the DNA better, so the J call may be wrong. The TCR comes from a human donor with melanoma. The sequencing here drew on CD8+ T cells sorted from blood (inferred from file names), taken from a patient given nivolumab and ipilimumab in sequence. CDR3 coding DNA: TGTGCCAGCAGTCCCGGGACTAGCGGCTCCTACGAGCAGTACTTC. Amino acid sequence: CASSPGTSGSYEQYF.